These 15 T cell receptor beta chains originate from one sample sequenced in a study of T cells in Graves' hyperthyroidism and ophthalmopathy. It was RNA transcripts that yielded the amplified TCR beta CDR3 regions. The TCR CDR3 first-round RT-PCR relied on the HTBI primer set. MiXCR, applied by TCRdb to the multiplex PCR reads, yields one record per CDR3 protein. The table has 700,000 to 850,000 distinct CDR3 sequences, 35% seen once. Sequenced material: blood. These receptors all come from a woman aged 40 to 50 with Graves' hyperthyroidism.

Points on this clonotype: A junction boundary mismatches the germline segment, possibly from a read error. The V and J genes are TRBV19 and TRBJ1-1; D may be TRBD1 (6 bases). The CDR3 runs 18 residues. Germline V gene lookup returns CDR1 LNHDA and CDR2 SQIVND (reference sequence). The CDR3: CASKDYGQLDNMNTKAFF. The CDR3 region has the DNA TGTGCCAGTAAAGACTACGGACAGCTAGATAACATGAACACTAAAGCTTTCTTT.

The chain is built from TRBV7-9 and TRBJ1-2; 7 bases match TRBD1. V shed 5 bases, J shed 6 bases, and the junction held 9 bases outside the gene matches. This CDR3 has 14 amino acids. CDR1 is SEHNR and CDR2 is FQNEAQ in the germline V gene (reference sequence). The CDR3 region has the DNA TGTGCCAGCAGCCCTGAACACAGGGGCAATGGCTACACCTTC. Its translation: CASSPEHRGNGYTF.

This clonotype was detected a few times. At one end the junction does not follow the germline gene, possibly because of a read error. V and J are TRBV4-3 and TRBJ2-7, with 7 nucleotides matching TRBD1. Germline lookup yields CDR1 LGHNA and CDR2 YSLEER. There are 13 residues in the CDR3. The CDR3 spells CASSQDRVGQGVF. In DNA form, the CDR3 reads TGCGCCAGCAGCCAAGATCGGGTCGGGCAGGGGGTGTTC.

This clonotype was counted many times. The V and J genes are TRBV2 and TRBJ1-2, with a weak D call TRBD1 (6 bases). V dropped 6 bases and J dropped 7 bases, with 18 bases sitting between them. The CDR3 runs 14 residues. Germline V lookup: CDR1 SNHLY, CDR2 FYNNEI. CDR3 DNA sequence: TGTGCCAGCAGGCAGGGTTTGGGGGCTTTTGGCTACACCTTC. Translation: CASRQGLGAFGYTF.

The table lists this clonotype with a few counts. The rearrangement links TRBV9 to TRBJ2-7, with 10 bases aligning to TRBD2. Germline V gene lookup returns CDR1 SGDLS and CDR2 YYNGEE. The V and J ends lost 3 bases and 3 bases, in that order; junction bases with no gene match: 6. CDR3 length: 15 amino acids. The CDR3 sequence is CASSATGTSVYEQYF. Here the CDR3 DNA reads TGTGCCAGCAGCGCAACCGGGACTAGCGTCTACGAGCAGTACTTC.

The J gene is TRBJ2-6, the V gene TRBV6-5; a possible D gene is TRBD1 (5 bases). The CDR3 totals 17 residues. Trimming cost V 5 bases and J 1 base, with 15 bases left between them. Germline CDR1 and CDR2: MNHEY and SVGAGI. CDR3: CASSNQGFSSGANVLTF. The CDR3, as DNA: TGTGCCAGCAGTAACCAGGGATTCAGTTCTGGGGCCAACGTCCTGACTTTC.

The chain uses TRBV4-2 and TRBJ2-5, with a possible D match to TRBD2 (6 bases). Trimming removed 1 base from V and 5 bases from J, with 11 bases in between. The CDR3 loop spans 14 amino acids. Germline-derived CDR1 and CDR2 are LGHNA and YNFKEQ. DNA for the CDR3: TGTGCCAGCAGCCAAGGGAGGGCTCAGGAGACCCAGTACTTC. The encoded protein is CASSQGRAQETQYF.

The chain carries TRBV2 and TRBJ1-5; 8 nucleotides line up with TRBD1. V shed 5 bases and J 1 base; nucleotides not matched to a gene: 7. Germline assignment: CDR1 SNHLY and CDR2 FYNNEI. The CDR3 is made up of 16 amino acids. The CDR3 DNA follows: TGTGCCAGCAGTTCACAGGGGGGTGAGAGCAATCAGCCCCAGCATTTT. Amino acid sequence: CASSSQGGESNQPQHF.

This clonotype showed up many times. This chain connects TRBV2 to TRBJ1-4, with 12 bases identical to TRBD1. Germline trimming cut 7 bases from V and 8 bases from J; bases unmatched to any gene: 11. CDR3 size: 16 residues. Germline CDR1 is SNHLY and CDR2 is FYNNEI. CDR3 sequence (DNA): TGTGCCAGCATCCTGGGGACAGGGGGCTGGTGGGAAAAACTGTTTTTT. This codes for CASILGTGGWWEKLFF.

The table lists this clonotype with many counts. The J gene is TRBJ1-1, the V gene TRBV7-2, with 9 bases aligning to TRBD1. The V gene end was trimmed by 5 bases and the J gene end by 0 bases; junction bases not matched to a gene: 7. Germline CDR1 reads SGHTA; CDR2 reads FQGNSA. This CDR3 is built from 16 residues. The CDR3 region has the DNA TGTGCCAGCAGCGTCCACAGGGGGCTAGTGAACACTGAAGCTTTCTTT. Translation: CASSVHRGLVNTEAFF.

The chain joins TRBV19 to TRBJ2-7; tentative D call: TRBD1 (6 bases). In germline, CDR1 is LNHDA, CDR2 SQIVND (reference sequence). Trimming removed 3 bases at V and 2 bases at J, with 8 bases between. The CDR3 loop spans 13 amino acids. Here the CDR3 reads CASSMWGPYEQYF. CDR3 DNA: TGTGCCAGTAGTATGTGGGGGCCCTACGAGCAGTACTTC.

This clonotype was seen many times. The chain combines TRBV2 with TRBJ1-6; 8 positions agree with TRBD1. V gave up 8 bases and J gave up 7 bases; unmatched junction bases: 4. This CDR3 has 13 residues. The germline gives CDR1 SNHLY, CDR2 FYNNEI. Here the CDR3 reads CASEAGGNSPLHF. CDR3 DNA sequence: TGTGCCAGCGAGGCAGGGGGCAATTCACCCCTCCACTTT.

For this clonotype: This may stem from a read error, because a much larger clone lies one nucleotide away. The rearrangement joins TRBV5-1 to TRBJ1-5; TRBD1 might be the D (5 bases). The CDR3 extends over 14 amino acids. Per the germline V gene, CDR1 is SGHRS and CDR2 is YFSETQ. In DNA form, the CDR3 reads TGTGCCGGCAGCTTTTCAGGGACTCCTCAGCCCCAGCATTTT. This gives the protein CAGSFSGTPQPQHF. The entire variable domain, with the rest obtained from reference TRBV5-1 and TRBJ1-5, is as follows: KAGVTQTPRYLIKTRGQQVTLSCSPISGHRSVSWYQQTPGQGLQFLFEYFSETQRNKGNFPGRFSGRQFSNSRSEMNVSTLELGDSALYLCAGSFSGTPQPQHFGDGTRLSIL.

This clonotype was counted ten times or more. The CDR3 bases are TGTGCCATCAGTGAGATGACAGGGGGAGGCTACACCTTC. It encodes CAISEMTGGGYTF. The rearrangement joins TRBV10-3 to TRBJ1-2, with 9 bases aligning to TRBD1. The CDR3 sequence is 13 residues long. CDR1 is ENHRY and CDR2 is SYGVKD in the germline V gene. V gave up 2 bases and J gave up 8 bases; unmatched junction bases: 3.

The chain carries TRBV15 and TRBJ1-1, with 7 bases matching TRBD1. CDR1 and CDR2 from the germline V gene are LNHNV and YYDKDF (reference sequence). J lost 10 bases, V lost 0 bases, and 5 bases had no gene match. The CDR3 is 13 residues long. The CDR3 region is CATSRDRGPGAFF. In DNA form, the CDR3 reads TGTGCCACCAGCAGAGATAGGGGGCCGGGAGCTTTCTTT.